This T cell receptor (beta chain) is drawn from a study of blood T cell repertoires in COVID-19. The CDR3 extends over 15 amino acids. Germline lookup yields CDR1 KGHDR and CDR2 SFDVKD. The J segment lost 0 bases and the V segment lost 5 bases, leaving 3 bases of the junction unmatched. The repertoire was sequenced with immunoSEQ multiplex PCR; TCRdb's copy has only in-frame clones and lacks some. The table records approximately 340,000 clones, 91% of them present only once. The specimen sequenced was PBMCs or T cells enriched from blood (not recorded which). The chain uses TRBV24-1 and TRBJ2-3; the match to TRBD1 covers 8 bases. The TCR comes from a woman between 40 and 55 years old who had been exposed to COVID-19. CDR3 amino acids: CATSAGTGSTDTQYF. The CDR3 bases are TGTGCCACCAGTGCCGGGACAGGAAGCACAGATACGCAGTATTTT.